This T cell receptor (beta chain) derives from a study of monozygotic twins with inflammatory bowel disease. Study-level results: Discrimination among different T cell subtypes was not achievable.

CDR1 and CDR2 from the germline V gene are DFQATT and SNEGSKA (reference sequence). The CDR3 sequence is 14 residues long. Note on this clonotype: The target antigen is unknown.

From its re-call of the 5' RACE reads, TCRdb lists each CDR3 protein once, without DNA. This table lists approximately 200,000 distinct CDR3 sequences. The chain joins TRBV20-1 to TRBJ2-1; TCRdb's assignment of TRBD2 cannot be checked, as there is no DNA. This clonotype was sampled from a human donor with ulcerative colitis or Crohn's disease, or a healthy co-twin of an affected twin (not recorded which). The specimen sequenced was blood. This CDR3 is CSARPTSGGNEQFF.